This section outlines one T cell receptor beta chain sequence together with its context. What it recognizes is unknown. This record comes from a study of T cell responses to AZD1222 COVID-19 vaccine. Study summary: Timing groups of about 4 and about 12 weeks for second doses were pooled.

Study observations and caveats: The repertoires were collected only after the peak T cell response. Dominant at 160-218 and 743-854, vaccine-associated CD4 TCRs also spanned spike.

CDR1 and CDR2 from the germline V gene are SGDLS and YYNGEE. V lost 4 bases and J lost 0, with 8 bases in between. The CDR3 loop spans 14 amino acids. TCRdb's table, derived via immunoSEQ multiplex PCR, lists solely in-frame clones and lacks some. The sample shows approximately 110,000 clones, around 90% of them seen only once. The chain uses TRBV9 and TRBJ1-3; D is perhaps TRBD1 (5 bases). This TCR was recovered from an adult in good health. The source material was peripheral blood, sampled on day 0 of AZD1222 vaccination. This CDR3 reads CASSLGVSGNTIYF. The CDR3 DNA is TGTGCCAGCAGCCTAGGGGTCTCTGGAAACACCATATATTTT.